This T cell receptor (beta chain) was profiled in a study of T cells in women clearing cervical HPV infection. Study conclusions and caveats: Richness differences could reflect unmeasured T-cell content per sample. CIN3+ cases had significantly higher TCR repertoire richness than controls, but evenness did not differ. Cases and controls were distinguished at AUC 0.83 by richness and V genes.

V shed 0 bases and J shed 3 bases, with 12 bases lying between them. The CDR3 has 17 amino acids. CDR1 and CDR2 from the germline V gene are LGHNA and YNFKEQ. Comment on this clone: As yet, its antigen is unknown. The sequence runs out 3 residues before the end of the CDR3; the remainder is reconstructed from the germline J gene.

Produced via immunoSEQ multiplex PCR; TCRdb's table is partial and in-frame only. The specimen's table records roughly 15,000 clones. This chain joins TRBV4-2 and TRBJ1-6; D unresolved. Material: blood buffy coat. The TCR sequence derives from a woman between 18 and 70 years old with a cervical HPV16 infection that either progressed to CIN3+ or cleared (not recorded which). The DNA read from the CDR3 is TGTGCCAGCAGCCAAGATCGGAGGGTCAACTATAATTCACCC. Translated, it gives CASSQDRRVNYNSP. The whole CDR3 sequence is CASSQDRRVNYNSPLHF.